This T cell receptor (beta chain) was captured in a study of spatial heterogeneity in lung cancer. Study context: Consistent detection of more beta-chain than alpha-chain sequences was observed. Every unique TCR and UMI combination, on average, appeared more than ten times in raw reads. Findings and caveats of the study: At resection, ubiquitous expanded tumor TCRs appeared in blood more than at follow-up.

Described time point: sample taken at primary tumor resection. Whole RNA, isolated from tumor, nontumor lung or frozen PBMC, was sequenced without prior sorting. The donors were 55 to 85 patients with non-small cell lung cancer that was early-stage and untreated. Using its own MiXCR run on the 5' RACE reads, TCRdb lists one record per CDR3 protein. The sample consists of about 92,000 distinct CDR3 sequences, less than 15% of them appearing once. Germline CDR1 is MNHNS and CDR2 is SASEGT. CDR3 length: 13 amino acids. The V end was cut by 3 bases, the J end by 5 bases, with 11 bases between. About this clonotype: What it recognizes is unknown.

The sample was PBMCs, taken at surgery. The source is a male donor with early-stage non-small cell lung cancer. The V gene is TRBV6-1, the J gene TRBJ2-7; D uncertain. CDR3 residues: CASSDPPVDEQYF. The CDR3 DNA follows: TGTGCCAGCAGTGATCCCCCGGTTGACGAGCAGTACTTC.